This TCR beta chain was sequenced in a study of blood T cells in healthy people across ages. For the second PCR, which ran for about 6 to 12 cycles, a sample-barcoded 5' primer and a J-beta primer mix were used. TCRdb recomputed calls from the 5' RACE reads with MiXCR, one row per CDR3 protein. Among roughly 410,000 distinct CDR3 sequences, approximately 52% were seen once, and the ten largest hold around 50%. Findings of the study overall: Using unsorted PBMCs precluded a conclusive naive versus antigen-experienced comparison.

This clonotype was seen repeatedly, ten times or more. Antigen specificity is unknown. This CDR3 spans 14 amino acids. V was shortened by 2 bases and J by 6 bases, with 13 bases between the two germline ends. Germline V gene data show CDR1 as SGDLS and CDR2 as YYNGEE. Sequenced material: blood. The V and J genes are TRBV9 and TRBJ2-3, with D unresolved. The sequence was obtained from a man between 60 and 75 years old in good health. As DNA, the CDR3 is TGTGCCAGCAGCGTGGTGGGGATGGCGGATACGCAGTATTTT. Translation gives CASSVVGMADTQYF.